A selection of T cell receptor beta chains follows, all from one sample in a study of T cell responses to AZD1222 COVID-19 vaccine. Sequencing used immunoSEQ multiplex PCR; TCRdb keeps in-frame clones, though not all of them. This sample yields more than 55,000 clones, of which 80% to 90% are seen a single time; approximately 6.1% belongs to the top ten. The starting material was peripheral blood, obtained 28 days after the second AZD1222 dose. The origin of the receptors is an adult who received the AZD1222 COVID-19 vaccine. The CDR3 runs from the conserved cysteine through the conserved F or W. Fields, in order: V gene, J gene, D gene, clone size, CDR3 protein, CDR3 DNA. The D gene is left open where the match is weak. Only part of the rows carry a size: once, few, many, or a class if the clone is expanded.

>TRBV25-1|TRBJ2-1|TRBD1|-
CASSPAGRRTGAEQFF
TGTGCCAGCAGCCCGGCCGGGAGGCGGACAGGGGCCGAGCAGTTCTTC
>TRBV11-2|TRBJ1-3|TRBD1|-
CASSTLTGGAGNTIYF
TGTGCCAGCAGCACGTTAACAGGGGGAGCTGGAAACACCATATATTTT
>TRBV19|TRBJ1-1|TRBD1|-
CASTSPRATGTTEAFF
TGTGCCAGTACCTCTCCCCGGGCGACAGGGACAACTGAAGCTTTCTTT
>TRBV27|TRBJ1-1|-|-
CASSLQGLTEAFF
TGTGCCAGCAGTTTACAGGGATTAACTGAAGCTTTCTTT
>TRBV5-1|TRBJ1-2|-|-
CASSPAAADHGYTF
TGCGCCAGCAGCCCCGCCGCGGCCGATCATGGCTACACCTTC
>TRBV10-1|TRBJ2-7|TRBD2|-
CASSDGLAGSYEQYF
TGCGCCAGCAGTGACGGACTAGCGGGATCCTACGAGCAGTACTTC
>TRBV6-5|TRBJ1-5|-|-
CASRAEMGSNQPQHF
TGTGCCAGCAGGGCGGAGATGGGTAGCAATCAGCCCCAGCATTTT
>TRBV7-6|TRBJ2-6|-|few
CASSLVRVGRSGANVLTF
TGTGCCAGCAGCTTAGTTAGGGTGGGTCGCTCTGGGGCCAACGTCCTGACTTTC
>TRBV4-1|TRBJ1-6|-|-
CASSQGARDNSPLHF
TGCGCCAGCAGCCAGGGAGCCAGGGATAATTCACCCCTCCACTTT
>TRBV9|TRBJ2-3|-|-
CASSPTYGSAADTQYF
TGTGCCAGCAGCCCTACTTATGGGTCCGCGGCTGATACGCAGTATTTT
>TRBV7-9|TRBJ2-7|TRBD2|-
CASSESGTSYEQYF
TGTGCCAGCAGCGAAAGCGGGACCTCCTACGAGCAGTACTTC
>TRBV9|TRBJ2-5|-|-
CASSVSTRETQYF
TGTGCCAGCAGCGTAAGCACTAGGGAGACCCAGTACTTC
>TRBV9|TRBJ2-3|-|-
CASSVETTEWASDTQYF
TGTGCCAGCAGCGTAGAAACTACTGAGTGGGCCTCAGATACGCAGTATTTT
>TRBV28|TRBJ1-4|-|-
CASNDRRLEEKLFF
TGTGCCAGCAATGACAGGCGGCTTGAAGAAAAACTGTTTTTT
>TRBV10-3|TRBJ1-1|TRBD1|-
CAISNTGGQTEAFF
TGTGCCATCAGTAATACAGGGGGACAAACTGAAGCTTTCTTT
>TRBV11-2|TRBJ2-1|TRBD2|once
CASSLVRGASGTFNEQFF
TGTGCCAGCAGCTTAGTTAGGGGCGCTAGCGGGACATTCAATGAGCAGTTCTTC
>TRBV6-5|TRBJ1-3|TRBD1|-
CAAFTGEGNTIYF
TGTGCCGCGTTCACAGGGGAAGGAAACACCATATATTTT
>TRBV18|TRBJ1-2|-|-
CASSPGGNYGYTF
TGTGCCAGCTCACCAGGGGGCAACTATGGCTACACCTTC
>TRBV6-4|TRBJ2-7|TRBD1|-
CASSDSWMGTDSYEQYF
TGTGCCAGCAGTGACTCATGGATGGGGACAGATTCCTACGAGCAGTACTTC
>TRBV7-2|TRBJ2-5|-|once
CASSPQRRETQYF
TGTGCCAGCAGTCCCCAGAGGCGGGAGACCCAGTACTTC